This T cell receptor (beta chain) came from a study of OX40 agonist ivuxolimab in advanced cancers. CDR3 length: 13 amino acids. Germline-derived CDR1 and CDR2 are SEHNR and FQNEAQ (reference sequence). Trimming took 4 bases from V and 7 from J; bases not matched to a gene: 6. Some clones are missing from TCRdb's copy, which holds only in-frame ones; the method was immunoSEQ multiplex PCR. Of approximately 79,000 clones listed, 94% are singletons. The V gene is TRBV7-9, the J gene TRBJ1-2; 7 bases line up with TRBD1. The material sequenced was CD4+ or CD8+ T cells sorted from blood, taken in a trial of the OX40 agonist ivuxolimab. The sequence derives from an adult with an advanced solid tumor such as melanoma, head and neck, liver or kidney cancer. The CDR3 sequence: CASSYTGVAGYTF. CDR3 in DNA: TGTGCCAGCAGCTATACAGGGGTTGCTGGCTACACCTTC.